This is a list of T cell receptor beta chains from one sample in a study of blood T cell repertoires in COVID-19. Profiling relied on immunoSEQ multiplex PCR, and the TCRdb table lists in-frame clones only, not all of them. This sample has fewer than 150,000 clones; about 85% occur once, and the top ten carry around 4.5%. Sequencing was done on a sample of peripheral blood. The origin of the receptors is a human donor in a cohort sampled during active COVID-19. Both conserved end residues are part of each CDR3.

CDR3 protein	V gene
CASTGGGPYNEQFF	TRBV2
CASSHSGTSGSSNTGELFF	TRBV7-2
CASSLTGMGGLIFNEQFF	TRBV5-6
CASSPREWGYTF	TRBV18
CASSVAQGTTGELFF	TRBV9
CASSDSGRDTQYF	TRBV6-4
CASSEGPGYGYTF	TRBV25-1
CASSPAGGKGTEAFF	TRBV10-1
CASTRTASTDTQYF	TRBV3-1/TRBV3-2
CASSRTSNEQFF	TRBV12-3/TRBV12-4
CASSLAGQGNEKLFF	TRBV7-2
CASSNSYASYNEQFF	TRBV19
CASLRNGGTGELFF	TRBV2
CASSVGQGSHEQFF	TRBV9
CASRSNAGSGNTIYF	TRBV5-4
CASSQDRTGYTF	TRBV3-1/TRBV3-2